The 22 T cell receptor beta chains below were found in one sample sequenced in a study of T cells after yellow fever vaccination. TCRdb redid the calling of the 5' RACE reads with MiXCR, one entry per CDR3 protein. This sample has around 400,000 distinct CDR3 sequences, with around a tenth found just once. Specimen: PBMCs, collected on the day of the first yellow fever vaccination. Receptors were obtained from a man between 18 and 35 years old who received the YFV17D yellow fever vaccine.

In its sample, this clonotype was seen many times. The junction shows a germline mismatch at one end, possibly a read error. The J gene is TRBJ1-2, the V gene TRBV5-1; D may be TRBD1 (6 bases). This CDR3 is 13 amino acids long. CDR1 is SGHRS, CDR2 YFSETQ, per germline. The CDR3 loop is CASSRPESDRRHF. The CDR3 DNA is TGCGCCAGCAGCCGCCCCGAGAGTGACAGGCGGCATTTC.

This clonotype showed up many times. The rearrangement uses TRBV7-2 and TRBJ2-3, with 9 nucleotides matching TRBD2. CDR3 size: 16 residues. J lost 2 bases, V lost 5 bases, and 8 bases had no gene match. CDR1 is SGHTA and CDR2 is FQGNSA in the germline V gene. This CDR3 is CASSTLAGRTTDTQYF. In DNA form, the CDR3 reads TGTGCCAGCAGCACGCTAGCGGGGAGAACCACAGATACGCAGTATTTT.

This rearrangement joins TRBV5-6 to TRBJ2-7, with D possibly matching TRBD1 (6 bases). Per the germline V gene, CDR1 is SGHDT and CDR2 is YYEEEE. The V end lost 0 bases, the J end lost 1 base, and 20 bases lay between the germline ends. The CDR3 runs 18 residues. The CDR3 DNA sequence: TGTGCCAGCAGCTTGGCCTATCCCAAGTACAGGGAGTCCTACGAGCAGTACGTC. Translating it yields CASSLAYPKYRESYEQYV.

The chain has TRBV12-3 or TRBV12-4 and TRBJ1-1; 7 bases fit TRBD1. The CDR3 has 13 residues. V dropped 8 bases and J dropped 0; count of bases not matched to a gene: 3. This CDR3 reads CASGGQLNTEAFF. The DNA of the CDR3 is TGTGCCAGCGGGGGACAGTTGAACACTGAAGCTTTCTTT.

This clonotype was detected only a few times. The CDR3 is CASSGGTGPNEQFF. Here the CDR3 DNA reads TGCGCCAGCAGTGGGGGGACAGGCCCCAATGAGCAGTTCTTC. The genes are TRBV10-1 and TRBJ2-1; 8 bases match TRBD1. Germline lookup yields CDR1 WNHNN and CDR2 SYGVQD (reference sequence). The CDR3 has 14 amino acids. With V trimmed by 4 bases and J by 6 bases, 5 bases remained unmatched.

This clonotype showed up just a few times. The rearrangement links TRBV12-3 or TRBV12-4 to TRBJ1-1; 8 bases agree with TRBD1. The length of the CDR3 is 13 residues. The V segment lost 6 bases and the J segment 4 bases; nucleotides outside the gene matches: 4. The CDR3: CASRRQGRTEAFF. CDR3 in DNA: TGTGCCAGCAGACGACAGGGGCGCACTGAAGCTTTCTTT.

This clonotype occurred a few times. The V call is TRBV10-3, the J call TRBJ2-2; 10 nucleotides align to TRBD2. This CDR3 contains 16 residues. Per germline, CDR1 ENHRY and CDR2 SYGVKD. V lost 6 bases to trimming and J lost 5 bases; unmatched junction nucleotides: 9. The CDR3 sequence is CAISALSGGSTGELFF. CDR3 DNA sequence: TGTGCCATCAGCGCCCTTAGCGGGGGGTCAACCGGGGAGCTGTTTTTT.

The sample holds a few counts of this clonotype. The CDR3 DNA reads as TGTGCCAGCAGCTTCTCCCTAGCGGGCGAGACCCAGTACTTC. Its translation is CASSFSLAGETQYF. The rearrangement links TRBV7-2 to TRBJ2-5, with TRBD2 matching 8 bases. The junction had 5 bases not matched to a gene; V was cut back by 3 bases and J by 5 bases. Germline V lookup: CDR1 SGHTA, CDR2 FQGNSA. The CDR3 totals 14 residues.

This clonotype occurred many times. The chain uses TRBV7-8 and TRBJ1-5, with D maybe TRBD1 (5 bases). The CDR3 is 16 amino acids. The ends were cut back, 4 bases at V and 2 bases at J, with 15 bases in the middle. Germline loops: CDR1 SGHVS, CDR2 FQNEAQ. CDR3: CASSSHDSGGNQPQHF. The CDR3, as DNA: TGTGCCAGCAGCTCCCACGACAGCGGGGGCAATCAGCCCCAGCATTTT.

This clonotype was counted at least ten times. The chain is built from TRBV5-5 and TRBJ2-5, with D possibly being TRBD2 (5 bases). CDR3 size: 14 residues. Trimming took off 2 bases at V and 2 bases at J, with 10 bases between the two ends. Germline V lookup: CDR1 SGHKS, CDR2 YYEKEE (reference sequence). The CDR3 loop is CASSLAVLQETQYF. CDR3 DNA: TGTGCCAGCAGCTTAGCGGTTCTTCAAGAGACCCAGTACTTC.

This clonotype has more than one count but fewer than ten. This chain links TRBV20-1 with TRBJ2-1; 10 bases line up with TRBD2. From germline, CDR1 is DFQATT and CDR2 SNEGSKA (reference sequence). Trimming removed 4 bases from V and 6 bases from J; junction bases left unmatched: 3. The CDR3 is 13 amino acids. The CDR3 nucleotides read TGCAGTGCTACAGCGGGGGGGGTCAATGAGCAGTTCTTC. Its protein product is CSATAGGVNEQFF.

This rearrangement joins TRBV15 to TRBJ1-5; D unresolved. Germline lookup yields CDR1 LNHNV and CDR2 YYDKDF (reference sequence). The CDR3 covers 12 residues. V was trimmed by 1 base and J by 4 bases, leaving 2 bases between them. The CDR3 reads CATSRGNQPQHF. CDR3 coding DNA: TGTGCCACCAGCAGAGGTAATCAGCCCCAGCATTTT. Variable domain in full (rest from reference TRBV15 and TRBJ1-5): DAMVIQNPRYQVTQFGKPVTLSCSQTLNHNVMYWYQQKSSQAPKLLFHYYDKDFNNEADTPDNFQSRRPNTSFCFLDIRSPGLGDTAMYLCATSRGNQPQHFGDGTRLSIL.

The rearrangement links TRBV11-2 to TRBJ2-5; D possibly corresponds to TRBD1 (6 bases). The V and J ends lost 5 bases and 2 bases respectively, with 15 bases between them. CDR3 length equals 15 residues. Germline V lookup: CDR1 SGHAT, CDR2 FQNNGV. In nucleotides, the CDR3 is TGTGCCAGCAGCCCTACCTTGACAGGACAAGAGACCCAGTACTTC. This codes for CASSPTLTGQETQYF.

The V call is TRBV12-3 or TRBV12-4, the J call TRBJ1-6; 7 nucleotides match TRBD1. The length of the CDR3 is 13 residues. Trimming took 8 bases from V and 9 from J; bases not matched to a gene: 7. This CDR3 is CASRTPGGSPLHF. CDR3 DNA sequence: TGTGCCAGCCGAACCCCAGGGGGTTCACCCCTCCACTTT.

This clonotype was detected many times. Germline is not matched at one junction end, which may reflect a read error. This rearrangement joins TRBV5-4 to TRBJ2-5, with D tentatively TRBD1 or TRBD2 (6 bases each). Germline V gene sequence: CDR1 SGHNT, CDR2 YYREEE (reference sequence). CDR3 length equals 13 residues. The DNA for the CDR3 is TGCGCCAGCAGCTTGAGGGGGGAGGAGACCCAGTACTTC. Its translation: CASSLRGEETQYF. The full variable domain, completed using reference TRBV5-4 and TRBJ2-5, is ETGVTQSPTHLIKTRGQQVTLRCSSQSGHNTVSWYQQALGQGPQFIFQYYREEENGRGNFPPRFSGLQFPNYSSELNVNALELDDSALYLCASSLRGEETQYFGPGTRLLVL.

This clonotype was seen a few times. This chain links TRBV5-1 with TRBJ1-5; 8 bases are a match to TRBD1. Germline lookup yields CDR1 SGHRS and CDR2 YFSETQ. V lost 0 bases to trimming and J lost 6 bases; unmatched junction nucleotides: 5. The CDR3 has 15 residues. CDR3 coding DNA: TGCGCCAGCAGCTTGGGGACAGGGCAAGGTCAGCCCCAGCATTTT. It is translated as CASSLGTGQGQPQHF.

This clonotype was seen only a few times. V gene TRBV5-1 combines with J gene TRBJ2-3; TRBD2 agrees at 7 bases. After removal of 4 bases from V and 5 bases from J, the junction contained 4 bases not matched to a gene. Germline V gives CDR1 SGHRS, CDR2 YFSETQ. This CDR3 comprises 13 residues. The chain's CDR3 is CASSQGLKDTQYF. Written as DNA, the CDR3 is TGCGCCAGCAGCCAGGGACTAAAAGATACGCAGTATTTT. Full variable domain (remainder filled in from reference TRBV5-1 and TRBJ2-3): KAGVTQTPRYLIKTRGQQVTLSCSPISGHRSVSWYQQTPGQGLQFLFEYFSETQRNKGNFPGRFSGRQFSNSRSEMNVSTLELGDSALYLCASSQGLKDTQYFGPGTRLTVL.

This clonotype appeared a few times. The CDR3 sequence is CASSPRRTGLENTEAFF. In DNA, the CDR3 is TGTGCCAGCAGTCCCAGGCGGACAGGGCTCGAGAACACTGAAGCTTTCTTT. V gene TRBV2 combines with J gene TRBJ1-1, with 8 bases matching TRBD1. V lost 5 bases to trimming and J lost 1 base; unmatched junction nucleotides: 12. From germline, CDR1 is SNHLY and CDR2 FYNNEI. This CDR3 is built from 17 residues.

This clonotype was counted at least ten times. J is TRBJ2-2 and V is TRBV7-2; D call uncertain. The V gene lost 0 bases and the J gene lost 3 bases, with 5 bases spanning the gap. The germline gives CDR1 SGHTA, CDR2 FQGNSA. CDR3 length equals 14 residues. The CDR3 nucleotides read TGTGCCAGCAGCTTAGCGGGATACACCGGGGAGCTGTTTTTT. This codes for CASSLAGYTGELFF.

V is TRBV4-1 and J is TRBJ2-7; D remains ambiguous. V lost 0 bases and J 2 bases, leaving 17 bases between the germline ends. In germline, CDR1 is MGHRA, CDR2 YSYEKL. This CDR3 contains 17 residues. The CDR3 bases are TGCGCCAGCAGCCAAGATCCGGGCATCGCGATTCCCTACGAGCAGTACGTC. Protein: CASSQDPGIAIPYEQYV.

This clonotype was counted between two and nine times. The chain's CDR3 is CASSVDGQGGIQYF. CDR3 sequence (DNA): TGTGCCAGCAGCGTAGACGGTCAGGGCGGCATTCAGTACTTC. This chain uses TRBV9 with TRBJ2-4, with D perhaps matching TRBD1 (5 bases). With 0 bases removed from V and 9 bases from J, the gap between germline ends came to 13 bases. CDR1 is SGDLS and CDR2 is YYNGEE in the germline V gene. This CDR3 has 14 residues.

This clonotype turned up a few times. The chain recombines TRBV4-3 with TRBJ2-3; 10 bases agree with TRBD2. CDR3 size: 17 residues. Looked up from germline, CDR1 is LGHNA and CDR2 is YSLEER. J was trimmed by 3 bases and V by 0 bases; bases with no gene match: 6. This CDR3 reads CASSQEGAGGPTDTQYF. In DNA, the CDR3 is TGCGCCAGCAGCCAAGAAGGAGCGGGGGGGCCGACAGATACGCAGTATTTT.